This T cell receptor (beta chain) originates from a study of blood T cell repertoires in COVID-19. About the study: Specimens from acute and convalescent COVID-19 originated in the United States, Italy and Spain. T cells, B-cell-depleted T cells, or PBMCs provided the cDNA or gDNA that served as material.

The CDR3 covers 16 residues. V was pared by 2 bases and J by 2 bases, with 6 bases of the junction left unmatched. Per germline, CDR1 SGHTS and CDR2 YDEGEE. How the authors handled the data: Amplified reference gene primers provided the basis for estimating nucleated cell counts. Profiling relied on immunoSEQ multiplex PCR, and the TCRdb table lists in-frame clones only, not all of them. Clone size and V and J calls were adopted from that table, with D and trimming inferred from the DNA. The sample holds under 200,000 clones, more than 75% seen once. The sequence came from a woman over 75 with acute or convalescent COVID-19. This rearrangement joins TRBV5-8 to TRBJ2-3; TRBD1 agrees at 9 bases. The sample comprised peripheral blood. As DNA, the CDR3 is TGTGCCAGCAGCTTACACAGGGGGCAGCCCACAGATACGCAGTATTTT. It translates to CASSLHRGQPTDTQYF.